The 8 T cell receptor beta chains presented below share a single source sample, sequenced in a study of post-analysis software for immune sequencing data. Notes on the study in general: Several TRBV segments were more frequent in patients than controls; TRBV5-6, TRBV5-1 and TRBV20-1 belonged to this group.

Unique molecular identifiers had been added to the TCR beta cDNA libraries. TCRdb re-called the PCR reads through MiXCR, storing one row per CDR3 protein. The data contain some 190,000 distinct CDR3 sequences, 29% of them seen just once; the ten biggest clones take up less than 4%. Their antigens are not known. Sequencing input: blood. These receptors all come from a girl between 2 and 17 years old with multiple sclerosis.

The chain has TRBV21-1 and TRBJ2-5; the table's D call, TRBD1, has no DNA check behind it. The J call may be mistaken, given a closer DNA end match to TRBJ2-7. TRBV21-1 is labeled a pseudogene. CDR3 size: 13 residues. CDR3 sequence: CARAPGRLYEQYF. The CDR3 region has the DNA TGTGCCAGGGCACCAGGGAGACTTTACGAGCAGTACTTC.

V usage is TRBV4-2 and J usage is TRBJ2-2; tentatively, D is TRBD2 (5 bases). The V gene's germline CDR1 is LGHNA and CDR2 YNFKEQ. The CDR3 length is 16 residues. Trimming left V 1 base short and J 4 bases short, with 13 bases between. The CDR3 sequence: CASSQGAGWGTGELFF. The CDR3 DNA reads TGTGCCAGCAGCCAAGGTGCGGGTTGGGGCACCGGGGAGCTGTTTTTT.

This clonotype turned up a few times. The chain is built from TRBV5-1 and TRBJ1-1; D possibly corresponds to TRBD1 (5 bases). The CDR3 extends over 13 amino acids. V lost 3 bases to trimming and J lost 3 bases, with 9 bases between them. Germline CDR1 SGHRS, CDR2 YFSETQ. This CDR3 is CASSSGEDTEAFF. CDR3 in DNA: TGCGCCAGCAGCTCGGGGGAAGACACTGAAGCTTTCTTT.

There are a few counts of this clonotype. This chain's CDR3 is CASSQGDRDGETQYF. The CDR3 DNA follows: TGTGCCAGCAGCCAAGGGGACAGGGACGGAGAGACCCAGTACTTC. The genes are TRBV4-2 and TRBJ2-5, with TRBD1 matching over 9 bases. This CDR3 has 15 residues. After removal of 1 base from V and 4 bases from J, the junction contained 4 bases not matched to a gene. Per germline, CDR1 LGHNA and CDR2 YNFKEQ.

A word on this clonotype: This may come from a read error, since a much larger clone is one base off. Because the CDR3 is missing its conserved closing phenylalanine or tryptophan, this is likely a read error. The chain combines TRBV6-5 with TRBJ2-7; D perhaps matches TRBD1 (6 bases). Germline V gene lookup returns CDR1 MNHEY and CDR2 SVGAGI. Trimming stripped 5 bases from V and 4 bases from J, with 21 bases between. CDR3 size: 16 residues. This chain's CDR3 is CASSLLGTSSPYEQYY. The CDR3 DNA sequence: TGTGCCAGCAGTCTTCTAGGGACATCTAGCCCATACGAGCAGTACTAC.

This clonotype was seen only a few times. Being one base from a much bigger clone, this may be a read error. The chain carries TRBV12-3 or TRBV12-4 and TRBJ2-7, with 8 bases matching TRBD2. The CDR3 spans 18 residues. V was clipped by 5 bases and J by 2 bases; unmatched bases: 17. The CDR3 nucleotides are TGTGCCAGCAGTAAGAGGAGCGGGAGAAGTTTGCTGGCCTACGAGCAGTACTTC. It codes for CASSKRSGRSLLAYEQYF.

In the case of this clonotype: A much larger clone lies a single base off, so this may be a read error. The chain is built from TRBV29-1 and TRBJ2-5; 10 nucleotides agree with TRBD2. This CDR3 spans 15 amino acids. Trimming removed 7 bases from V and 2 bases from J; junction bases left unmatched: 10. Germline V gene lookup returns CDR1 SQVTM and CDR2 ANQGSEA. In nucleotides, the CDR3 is TGCAGCGGCGGGCCGGGGACTAGCGAACAAGAGACCCAGTACTTC. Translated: CSGGPGTSEQETQYF.

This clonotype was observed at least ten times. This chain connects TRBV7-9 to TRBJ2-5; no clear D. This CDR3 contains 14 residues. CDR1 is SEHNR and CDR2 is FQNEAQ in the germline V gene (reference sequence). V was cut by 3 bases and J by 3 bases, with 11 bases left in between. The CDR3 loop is CASSLSSGEETQYF. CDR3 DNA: TGTGCCAGCAGCTTGAGTTCTGGGGAAGAGACCCAGTACTTC.